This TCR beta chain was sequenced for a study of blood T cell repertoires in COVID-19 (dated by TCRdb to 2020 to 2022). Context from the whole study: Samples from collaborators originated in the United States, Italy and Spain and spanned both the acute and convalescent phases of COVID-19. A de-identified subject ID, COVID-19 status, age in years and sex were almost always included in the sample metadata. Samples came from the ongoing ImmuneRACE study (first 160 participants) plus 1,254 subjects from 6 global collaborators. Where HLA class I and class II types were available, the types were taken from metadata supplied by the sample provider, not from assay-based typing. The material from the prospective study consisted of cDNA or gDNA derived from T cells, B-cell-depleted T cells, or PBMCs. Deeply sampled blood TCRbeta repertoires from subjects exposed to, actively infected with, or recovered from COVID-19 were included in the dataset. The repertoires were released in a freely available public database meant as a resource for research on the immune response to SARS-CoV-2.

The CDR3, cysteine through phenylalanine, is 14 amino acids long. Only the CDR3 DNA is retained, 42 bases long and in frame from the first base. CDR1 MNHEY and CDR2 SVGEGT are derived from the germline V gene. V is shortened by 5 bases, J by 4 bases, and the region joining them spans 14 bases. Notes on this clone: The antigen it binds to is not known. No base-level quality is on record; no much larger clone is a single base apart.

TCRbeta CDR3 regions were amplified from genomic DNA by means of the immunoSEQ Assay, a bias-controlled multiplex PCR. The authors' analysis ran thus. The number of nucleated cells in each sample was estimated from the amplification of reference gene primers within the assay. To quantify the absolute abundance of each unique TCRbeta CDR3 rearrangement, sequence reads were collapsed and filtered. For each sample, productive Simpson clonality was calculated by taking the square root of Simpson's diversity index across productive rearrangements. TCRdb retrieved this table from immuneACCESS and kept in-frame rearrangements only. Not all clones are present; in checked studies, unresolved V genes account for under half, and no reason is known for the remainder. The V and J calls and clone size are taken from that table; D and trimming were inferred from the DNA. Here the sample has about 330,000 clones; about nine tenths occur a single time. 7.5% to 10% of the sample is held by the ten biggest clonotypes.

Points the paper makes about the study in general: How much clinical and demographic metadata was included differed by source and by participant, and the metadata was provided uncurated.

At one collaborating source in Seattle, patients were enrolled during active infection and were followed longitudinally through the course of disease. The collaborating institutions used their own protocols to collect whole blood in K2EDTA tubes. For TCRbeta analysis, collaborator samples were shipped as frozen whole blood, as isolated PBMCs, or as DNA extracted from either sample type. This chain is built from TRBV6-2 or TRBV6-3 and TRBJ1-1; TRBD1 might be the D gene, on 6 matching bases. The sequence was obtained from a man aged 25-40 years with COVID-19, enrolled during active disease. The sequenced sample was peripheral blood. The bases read TGTGCCAGCAGTGATCCGACAGGATCCACTGAAGCTTTCTTT. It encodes CASSDPTGSTEAFF.